The 8 T cell receptor beta chains in this list originate from one sample, sequenced in a study of cytomegalovirus exposure and HLA in healthy donors. PCR was performed using 60 Vbeta and 13 Jbeta primers. Some clones are missing from TCRdb's copy, which holds only in-frame ones; the method was immunoSEQ multiplex PCR. The sample records tens of thousands of clones, roughly three quarters being singletons. The sequenced sample consisted of PBMCs. These receptor sequences come from a man aged 25-40 years in good health and CMV-seronegative.

The chain employs TRBV6-5 and TRBJ1-2, with TRBD1 identical over 7 bases. Germline CDR1 is MNHEY and CDR2 is SVGAGI. There are 15 residues in the CDR3. The trim removed 6 bases at V and 2 bases at J, leaving 9 bases unmatched. The CDR3 protein is CASSPGTAINYGYTF. CDR3 bases: TGTGCCAGCAGCCCCGGGACAGCTATAAACTATGGCTACACCTTC.

The V gene is TRBV27, the J gene TRBJ1-5; the match to TRBD1 covers 9 bases. The V segment lost 6 bases and the J segment 1 base; nucleotides outside the gene matches: 10. The CDR3 runs to 17 residues. Looked up from germline, CDR1 is MNHEY and CDR2 is SMNVEV (reference sequence). The CDR3 spells CASRPTGGQGSNQPQHF. The CDR3 DNA sequence: TGTGCCAGCAGGCCTACAGGGGGCCAGGGGAGCAATCAGCCCCAGCATTTT.

The gene calls are TRBV30 and TRBJ1-6, with D unresolved. The CDR3 sequence is 16 residues long. In germline, CDR1 is GTSNPN, CDR2 SVGIG (reference sequence). The V end was cut by 4 bases, the J end by 3 bases, with 16 bases between. The CDR3 protein is CAWKLKEADYNSPLHF. In nucleotides, the CDR3 is TGTGCCTGGAAATTAAAGGAGGCCGACTATAATTCACCCCTCCACTTT. Full variable domain (remainder filled in from reference TRBV30 and TRBJ1-6): SQTIHQWPATLVQPVGSPLSLECTVEGTSNPNLYWYRQAAGRGLQLLFYSVGIGQISSEVPQNLSASRPQDRQFILSSKKLLLSDSGFYLCAWKLKEADYNSPLHFGNGTRLTVT.

The chain couples TRBV30 to TRBJ1-1; D perhaps matches TRBD1 (5 bases). Deletions cut 0 bases from V and 5 bases from J, with 19 bases between. The germline CDR1 and CDR2 sequences are GTSNPN and SVGIG (reference sequence). The CDR3 is 16 amino acids. The CDR3 loop reads CAWSVQWGNHGTEAFF. CDR3 in DNA: TGTGCCTGGAGTGTACAGTGGGGCAACCATGGAACTGAAGCTTTCTTT.

This chain connects TRBV5-1 to TRBJ2-3; 7 bases agree with TRBD2. CDR1 and CDR2 from the germline V gene are SGHRS and YFSETQ. CDR3 size: 15 residues. Unmatched junction bases numbered 8, after V lost 1 base and J lost 6 bases. CDR3 amino acids: CASSLNAGAADTQYF. CDR3 sequence (DNA): TGCGCCAGCAGCTTGAACGCGGGAGCCGCCGATACGCAGTATTTT. Complete variable domain (other parts from reference TRBV5-1 and TRBJ2-3): KAGVTQTPRYLIKTRGQQVTLSCSPISGHRSVSWYQQTPGQGLQFLFEYFSETQRNKGNFPGRFSGRQFSNSRSEMNVSTLELGDSALYLCASSLNAGAADTQYFGPGTRLTVL.

The rearrangement joins TRBV28 to TRBJ1-2; D call uncertain. With 3 bases removed from V and 2 bases from J, the gap between germline ends came to 10 bases. The CDR3 contains 14 residues. Germline V gene sequence: CDR1 MDHEN, CDR2 SYDVKM. CDR3 protein: CASSFGKRNYGYTF. As DNA, the CDR3 is TGTGCCAGCAGTTTCGGGAAGCGGAACTATGGCTACACCTTC.

The rearrangement joins TRBV6-6 to TRBJ2-7; 10 bases fit TRBD1. The J segment lost 3 bases and the V segment lost 0 bases, leaving 2 bases of the junction unmatched. Germline CDR1 MNHNY, CDR2 SVGAGI (reference sequence). This CDR3 region has 15 residues. The CDR3 DNA follows: TGTGCCAGCAGTTACTCTCGGACAGGGGGCTACGAGCAGTACTTC. Protein product: CASSYSRTGGYEQYF.

The gene calls are TRBV4-3 and TRBJ2-3; 12 bases are shared with TRBD2. CDR1 is LGHNA, CDR2 YSLEER, per germline. The ends lost 0 bases at V and 4 bases at J; junction bases unmatched: 5. This CDR3 contains 17 residues. This CDR3 is CASSQDRSSGGADTQYF. The CDR3 DNA is TGCGCCAGCAGCCAAGATAGGTCTAGCGGGGGGGCAGATACGCAGTATTTT.